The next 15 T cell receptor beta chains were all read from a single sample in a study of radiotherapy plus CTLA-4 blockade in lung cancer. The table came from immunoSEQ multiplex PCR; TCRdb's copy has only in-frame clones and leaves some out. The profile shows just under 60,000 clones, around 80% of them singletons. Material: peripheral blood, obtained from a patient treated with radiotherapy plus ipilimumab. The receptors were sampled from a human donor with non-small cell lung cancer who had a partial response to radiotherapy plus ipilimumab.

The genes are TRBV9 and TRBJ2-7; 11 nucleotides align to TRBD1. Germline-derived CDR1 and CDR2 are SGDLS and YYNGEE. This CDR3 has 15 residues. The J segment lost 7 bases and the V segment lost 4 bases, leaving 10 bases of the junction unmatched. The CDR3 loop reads CASSPLDRGLGEQYF. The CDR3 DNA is TGTGCCAGCAGCCCATTGGACAGGGGGCTAGGAGAGCAGTACTTC. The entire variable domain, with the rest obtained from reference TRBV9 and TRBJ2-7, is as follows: DSGVTQTPKHLITATGQRVTLRCSPRSGDLSVYWYQQSLDQGLQFLIQYYNGEERAKGNILERFSAQQFPDLHSELNLSSLELGDSALYFCASSPLDRGLGEQYFGPGTRLTVT.

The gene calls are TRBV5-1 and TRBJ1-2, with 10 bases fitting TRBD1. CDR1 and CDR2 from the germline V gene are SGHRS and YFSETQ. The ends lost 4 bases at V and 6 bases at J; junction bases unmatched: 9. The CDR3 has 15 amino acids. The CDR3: CASSPRQGALDGYTF. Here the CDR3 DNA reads TGCGCCAGCAGCCCCCGACAGGGGGCGTTGGATGGCTACACCTTC.

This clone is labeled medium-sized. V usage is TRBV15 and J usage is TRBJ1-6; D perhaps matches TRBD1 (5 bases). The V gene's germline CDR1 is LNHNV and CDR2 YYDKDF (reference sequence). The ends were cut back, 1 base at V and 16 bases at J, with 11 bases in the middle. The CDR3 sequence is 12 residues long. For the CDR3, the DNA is TGTGCCACCAGCAGAGGGGAGGGACGGCTCCACTTT. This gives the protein CATSRGEGRLHF.

CDR3: CATSRDFASGTGAQEQYF. CDR3 bases: TGTGCCACCAGCAGAGATTTCGCCTCGGGGACAGGGGCGCAAGAGCAGTACTTC. V gene TRBV15 combines with J gene TRBJ2-5; TRBD1 agrees at 10 bases. V shed 0 bases and J 11 bases; nucleotides not matched to a gene: 18. Germline-derived CDR1 and CDR2 are LNHNV and YYDKDF (reference sequence). CDR3 size: 18 residues. Complete variable domain (other parts from reference TRBV15 and TRBJ2-5): DAMVIQNPRYQVTQFGKPVTLSCSQTLNHNVMYWYQQKSSQAPKLLFHYYDKDFNNEADTPDNFQSRRPNTSFCFLDIRSPGLGDTAMYLCATSRDFASGTGAQEQYFGPGTRLLVL.

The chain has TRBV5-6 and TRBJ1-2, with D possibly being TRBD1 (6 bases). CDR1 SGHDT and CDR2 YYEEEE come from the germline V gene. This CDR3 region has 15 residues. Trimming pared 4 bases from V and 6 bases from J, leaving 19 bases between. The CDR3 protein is CASSGNAGGRDGYTF. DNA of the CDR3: TGTGCCAGCAGCGGGAACGCGGGGGGCCGGGATGGCTACACCTTC.

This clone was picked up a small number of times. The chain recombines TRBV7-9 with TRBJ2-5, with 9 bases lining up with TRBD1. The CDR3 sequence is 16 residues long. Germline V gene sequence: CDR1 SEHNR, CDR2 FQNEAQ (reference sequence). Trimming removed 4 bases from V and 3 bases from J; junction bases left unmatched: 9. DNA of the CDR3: TGTGCCAGCAGCTACGGGACAGGGCAAAAGAAAGAGACCCAGTACTTC. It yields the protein CASSYGTGQKKETQYF.

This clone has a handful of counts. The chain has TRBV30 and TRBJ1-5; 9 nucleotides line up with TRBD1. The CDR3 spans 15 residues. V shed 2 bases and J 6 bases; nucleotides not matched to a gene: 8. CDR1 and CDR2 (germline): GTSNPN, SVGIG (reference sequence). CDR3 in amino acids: CAWSQGQGRGQPQHF. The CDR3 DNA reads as TGTGCCTGGAGTCAGGGACAGGGAAGGGGTCAGCCCCAGCATTTT.

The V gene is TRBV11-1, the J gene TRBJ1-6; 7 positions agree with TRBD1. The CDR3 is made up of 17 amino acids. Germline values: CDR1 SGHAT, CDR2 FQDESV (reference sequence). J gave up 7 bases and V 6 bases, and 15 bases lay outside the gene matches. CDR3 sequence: CASRPRPTGTRNSPLHF. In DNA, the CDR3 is TGTGCCAGCAGACCACGCCCGACAGGGACTCGGAATTCACCCCTCCACTTT.

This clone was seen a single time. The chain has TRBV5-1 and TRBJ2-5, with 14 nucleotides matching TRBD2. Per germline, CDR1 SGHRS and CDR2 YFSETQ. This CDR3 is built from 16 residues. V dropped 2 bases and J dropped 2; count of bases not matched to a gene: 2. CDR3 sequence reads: CASSFGLAGGQETQYF. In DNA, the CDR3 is TGCGCCAGCAGCTTCGGACTAGCGGGGGGACAAGAGACCCAGTACTTC.

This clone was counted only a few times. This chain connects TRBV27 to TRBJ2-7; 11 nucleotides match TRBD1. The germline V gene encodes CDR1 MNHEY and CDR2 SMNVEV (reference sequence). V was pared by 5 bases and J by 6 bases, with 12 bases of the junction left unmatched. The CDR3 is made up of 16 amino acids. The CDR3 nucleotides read TGTGCCAGCAGTGACCCTGGGACAGGGGGTTCAGGCGAGCAGTACTTC. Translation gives CASSDPGTGGSGEQYF.

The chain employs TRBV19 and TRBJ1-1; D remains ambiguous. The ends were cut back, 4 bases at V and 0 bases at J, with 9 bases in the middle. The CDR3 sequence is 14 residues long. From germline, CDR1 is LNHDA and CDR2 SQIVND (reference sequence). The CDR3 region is CASSTNSLNTEAFF. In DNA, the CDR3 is TGTGCCAGTAGTACAAACTCCCTGAACACTGAAGCTTTCTTT. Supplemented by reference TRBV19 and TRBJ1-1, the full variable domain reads DGGITQSPKYLFRKEGQNVTLSCEQNLNHDAMYWYRQDPGQGLRLIYYSQIVNDFQKGDIAEGYSVSREKKESFPLTVTSAQKNPTAFYLCASSTNSLNTEAFFGQGTRLTVV.

CDR3 DNA: TGTGCCAGTAGTATAGGGGGGCTGGGTGAGCAGTTCTTC. It is translated as CASSIGGLGEQFF. The V and J genes are TRBV19 and TRBJ2-1, with D possibly matching TRBD1 (6 bases). The CDR3 length is 13 residues. V lost 1 base, J lost 9 bases, and 10 bases lay in between. Germline CDR1 reads LNHDA; CDR2 reads SQIVND (reference sequence).

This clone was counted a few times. Here the CDR3 DNA reads TGTGCCAGCAGTTTCAGGGGTAGCTATGGCTACACCTTC. Protein sequence: CASSFRGSYGYTF. The V gene is TRBV6-5, the J gene TRBJ1-2; a weak D match, TRBD1 (6 bases). Germline V CDR1 and CDR2: MNHEY, SVGAGI. V lost 4 bases, J lost 4 bases, and 10 bases lay in between. This CDR3 region has 13 residues.

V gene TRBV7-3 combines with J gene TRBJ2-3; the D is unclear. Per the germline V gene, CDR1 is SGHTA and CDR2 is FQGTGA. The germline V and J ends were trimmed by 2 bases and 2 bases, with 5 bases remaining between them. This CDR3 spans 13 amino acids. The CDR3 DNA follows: TGTGCCAGCAGCTTACTACCCACAGATACGCAGTATTTT. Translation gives CASSLLPTDTQYF.

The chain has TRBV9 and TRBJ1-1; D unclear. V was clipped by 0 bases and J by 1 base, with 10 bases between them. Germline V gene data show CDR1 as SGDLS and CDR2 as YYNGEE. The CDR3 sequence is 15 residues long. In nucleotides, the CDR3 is TGTGCCAGCAGCGTAGACCAACATAAGAACACTGAAGCTTTCTTT. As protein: CASSVDQHKNTEAFF.